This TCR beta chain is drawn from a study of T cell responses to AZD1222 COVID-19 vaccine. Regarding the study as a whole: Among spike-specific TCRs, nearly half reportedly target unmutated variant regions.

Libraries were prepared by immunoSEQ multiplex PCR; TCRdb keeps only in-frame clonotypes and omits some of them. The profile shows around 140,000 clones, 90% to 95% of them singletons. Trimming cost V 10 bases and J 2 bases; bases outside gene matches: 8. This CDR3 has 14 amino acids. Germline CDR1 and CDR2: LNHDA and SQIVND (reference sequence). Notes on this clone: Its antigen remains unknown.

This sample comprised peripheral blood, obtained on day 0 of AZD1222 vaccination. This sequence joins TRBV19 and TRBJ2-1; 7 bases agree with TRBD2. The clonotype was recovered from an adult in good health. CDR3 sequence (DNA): TGTGCCACCAGAGTCGGGACTACCTACAATGAGCAGTTCTTC. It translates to CATRVGTTYNEQFF.